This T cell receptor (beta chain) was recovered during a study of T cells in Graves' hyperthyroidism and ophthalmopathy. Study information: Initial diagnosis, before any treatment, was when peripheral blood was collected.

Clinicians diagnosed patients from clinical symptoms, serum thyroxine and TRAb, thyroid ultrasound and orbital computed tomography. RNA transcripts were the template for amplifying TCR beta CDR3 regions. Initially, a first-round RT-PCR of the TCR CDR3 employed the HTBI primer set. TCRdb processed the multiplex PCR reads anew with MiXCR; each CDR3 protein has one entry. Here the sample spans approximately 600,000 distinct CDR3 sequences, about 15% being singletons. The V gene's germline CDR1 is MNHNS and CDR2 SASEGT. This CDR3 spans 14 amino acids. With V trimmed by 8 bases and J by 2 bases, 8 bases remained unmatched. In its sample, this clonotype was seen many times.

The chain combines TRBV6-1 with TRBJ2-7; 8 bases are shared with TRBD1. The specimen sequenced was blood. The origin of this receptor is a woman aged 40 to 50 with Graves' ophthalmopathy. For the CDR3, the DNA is TGTGCCAGCGGTCAGACAGGGGCCCCCTACGAGCAGTACTTC. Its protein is CASGQTGAPYEQYF.